The 27 T cell receptor beta chains presented below share a single source sample, sequenced in a study of cytomegalovirus exposure and HLA in healthy donors. PCR amplification relied on 60 Vbeta primers (plus 13 Jbeta primers). The data were produced by immunoSEQ multiplex PCR, yet TCRdb's version contains in-frame clones alone and is incomplete. The table shows some 110,000 clones, with around four fifths occurring only once. Sequenced input: PBMCs. Every receptor here comes from a woman aged 40 to 49 in good health and CMV-seropositive.

A few counts support this clone. This sequence joins TRBV5-1 and TRBJ2-1, with 11 bases aligning to TRBD1. This CDR3 spans 15 amino acids. J gave up 5 bases and V 4 bases, and 5 bases lay outside the gene matches. Looked up from germline, CDR1 is SGHRS and CDR2 is YFSETQ. CDR3 residues: CASSRTGGGHNEQFF. The CDR3 nucleotides are TGCGCCAGCAGCCGGACAGGGGGCGGCCACAATGAGCAGTTCTTC. Supplemented by reference TRBV5-1 and TRBJ2-1, the full variable domain reads KAGVTQTPRYLIKTRGQQVTLSCSPISGHRSVSWYQQTPGQGLQFLFEYFSETQRNKGNFPGRFSGRQFSNSRSEMNVSTLELGDSALYLCASSRTGGGHNEQFFGPGTRLTVL.

This clone appeared once. This rearrangement joins TRBV5-6 to TRBJ2-3, with 10 positions matching TRBD2. V was clipped by 3 bases and J by 8 bases; unmatched bases: 9. Germline-derived CDR1 and CDR2 are SGHDT and YYEEEE. The CDR3 sequence is 15 residues long. The CDR3 nucleotides are TGTGCCAGCAGCTCCCTCAGCGGGGGGGAAGGTACGCAGTATTTT. This sequence encodes CASSSLSGGEGTQYF.

Notes on this clone: Germline is not matched at one junction end, which may reflect a read error. The J gene is TRBJ2-7, the V gene TRBV7-7, with D perhaps TRBD1 (5 bases). The germline CDR1 and CDR2 sequences are SSHAT and FNYEAQ (reference sequence). The CDR3 contains 14 residues. The CDR3 DNA follows: TGTGCTAGCAGCTTATCGACAGCATCCTACGAGCAGTACTTC. Translated, it gives CASSLSTASYEQYF.

The J gene is TRBJ1-1, the V gene TRBV11-2; a possible D gene is TRBD1 (5 bases). The CDR3 spans 14 residues. Trimming pared 1 base from V and 8 bases from J, leaving 14 bases between. The germline gives CDR1 SGHAT, CDR2 FQNNGV. For the CDR3, the DNA is TGTGCCAGCAGCTTAGGTTTATTCAGGGAAGAAGCTTTCTTT. Amino acid sequence: CASSLGLFREEAFF.

The V and J genes are TRBV5-1 and TRBJ2-1; the match to TRBD2 covers 11 bases. The CDR3 loop spans 16 amino acids. The germline gives CDR1 SGHRS, CDR2 YFSETQ. V lost 4 bases, J lost 8 bases, and 11 bases stayed unmatched. The chain's CDR3 is CASSTGTSGRVDEQFF. As DNA, the CDR3 is TGCGCCAGCAGCACCGGGACTAGCGGACGGGTCGATGAGCAGTTCTTC.

The V call is TRBV27, the J call TRBJ2-7; D uncertain. This CDR3 spans 13 amino acids. Germline V gene lookup returns CDR1 MNHEY and CDR2 SMNVEV (reference sequence). The germline V and J ends were trimmed by 3 bases and 0 bases, with 6 bases remaining between them. The DNA for the CDR3 is TGTGCCAGCAGTTTCGGCGGCTCCTACGAGCAGTACTTC. Protein: CASSFGGSYEQYF.

The CDR3 here is CASSLLLAGVGGELFF. The CDR3 DNA follows: TGTGCCAGCAGTTTACTACTAGCGGGAGTCGGCGGGGAGCTGTTTTTT. This rearrangement joins TRBV27 to TRBJ2-2; 11 nucleotides agree with TRBD2. The CDR3 spans 16 residues. Trimming cost V 2 bases and J 7 bases; bases outside gene matches: 6. Germline V gives CDR1 MNHEY, CDR2 SMNVEV (reference sequence).

This clone was detected once. This sequence joins TRBV15 and TRBJ1-3, with unresolved D. Trimming took off 2 bases at V and 0 bases at J, with 14 bases between the two ends. CDR1 is LNHNV, CDR2 YYDKDF, per germline (reference sequence). CDR3 length: 17 amino acids. CDR3 loop: CATSRPNRRLSGNTIYF. The CDR3 DNA reads as TGTGCCACCAGCAGACCTAACCGTCGCCTCTCTGGAAACACCATATATTTT.

V usage is TRBV29-1 and J usage is TRBJ1-1; D possibly corresponds to TRBD1 (6 bases). V lost 5 bases and J 10 bases, leaving 20 bases between the germline ends. This CDR3 is built from 13 residues. Germline loops: CDR1 SQVTM, CDR2 ANQGSEA. The CDR3 is CSVRWVPGAAAFF. The CDR3 DNA follows: TGCAGCGTTAGGTGGGTGCCAGGGGCGGCAGCTTTCTTT.

This clone has more than one count but fewer than ten. The gene calls are TRBV5-1 and TRBJ1-3; D is uncertain. This CDR3 has 15 amino acids. V lost 2 bases to trimming and J lost 0 bases, with 9 bases between them. CDR1 is SGHRS and CDR2 is YFSETQ in the germline V gene. For the CDR3, the DNA is TGCGCCAGCAGCTTACAGTCTATCTCTGGAAACACCATATATTTT. This gives the protein CASSLQSISGNTIYF.

V is TRBV28 and J is TRBJ2-1; TRBD1 agrees at 9 bases. The ends lost 3 bases at V and 7 bases at J; junction bases unmatched: 7. Germline V gene lookup returns CDR1 MDHEN and CDR2 SYDVKM. CDR3 length: 15 amino acids. The DNA of the CDR3 is TGTGCCAGCAGTTTGGGCGTGACAGGGGGGAATGAGCAGTTCTTC. Translation: CASSLGVTGGNEQFF.

This clone was counted a single time. This sequence joins TRBV7-9 and TRBJ2-7; 10 bases fit TRBD1. The trim removed 4 bases at V and 2 bases at J, leaving 8 bases unmatched. The CDR3 has 16 amino acids. CDR1 is SEHNR and CDR2 is FQNEAQ in the germline V gene (reference sequence). The CDR3 is CASSWRDRGMPYEQYF. DNA of the CDR3: TGTGCCAGCAGCTGGAGGGACAGGGGCATGCCCTACGAGCAGTACTTC.

This chain connects TRBV4-1 to TRBJ1-1, with TRBD1 matching over 8 bases. The germline gives CDR1 MGHRA, CDR2 YSYEKL. The trim removed 0 bases at V and 5 bases at J, leaving 5 bases unmatched. The CDR3 loop spans 15 amino acids. In nucleotides, the CDR3 is TGCGCCAGCAGCCAAGATCAGGGGGCAGGGACTGAAGCTTTCTTT. Translation: CASSQDQGAGTEAFF.

The gene calls are TRBV5-4 and TRBJ2-3; 12 nucleotides line up with TRBD2. Germline V CDR1 and CDR2: SGHNT, YYREEE (reference sequence). J was trimmed by 1 base and V by 4 bases; bases with no gene match: 4. The CDR3 runs to 16 residues. The CDR3 is CASSGRLAGGTDTQYF. For the CDR3, the DNA is TGTGCCAGCAGCGGTAGACTAGCGGGGGGCACAGATACGCAGTATTTT.

The chain joins TRBV5-1 to TRBJ2-5; possible D gene TRBD2, 5 bases. The length of the CDR3 is 13 residues. The germline gives CDR1 SGHRS, CDR2 YFSETQ. V was clipped by 4 bases and J by 2 bases, with 9 bases between them. CDR3 in amino acids: CASSVGVQETQYF. The CDR3 DNA is TGCGCCAGCAGCGTCGGGGTTCAAGAGACCCAGTACTTC. The variable domain in full, with the rest retrieved from reference TRBV5-1 and TRBJ2-5, is KAGVTQTPRYLIKTRGQQVTLSCSPISGHRSVSWYQQTPGQGLQFLFEYFSETQRNKGNFPGRFSGRQFSNSRSEMNVSTLELGDSALYLCASSVGVQETQYFGPGTRLLVL.

The chain combines TRBV6-4 with TRBJ1-5; D remains ambiguous. The CDR3 runs to 15 residues. The germline CDR1 and CDR2 sequences are MRHNA and SNTAGT. The V end lost 9 bases, the J end lost 2 bases, and 17 bases lay between the germline ends. CDR3 in amino acids: CASSWRGRGNQPQHF. The DNA for the CDR3 is TGTGCCAGTTCCTGGCGGGGTAGGGGCAATCAGCCCCAGCATTTT.

The chain has TRBV6-1 and TRBJ1-5, with no clear D. From germline, CDR1 is MNHNS and CDR2 SASEGT. Trimming pared 3 bases from V and 5 bases from J, leaving 17 bases between. The CDR3 length is 16 residues. The CDR3 bases are TGTGCCAGCAGTGAGAGGCCGTTTCTCATAGATCAGCCCCAGCATTTT. As protein: CASSERPFLIDQPQHF.

The CDR3 spells CASSPGLAGGPIADTQYF. CDR3 coding DNA: TGTGCCAGCAGCCCAGGACTAGCGGGAGGGCCTATAGCAGATACGCAGTATTTT. The V call is TRBV7-9, the J call TRBJ2-3; 15 bases map to TRBD2. Germline lookup yields CDR1 SEHNR and CDR2 FQNEAQ (reference sequence). V dropped 5 bases and J dropped 4; count of bases not matched to a gene: 10. The CDR3 consists of 18 residues.

The chain carries TRBV7-9 and TRBJ2-7, with D uncertain. This CDR3 has 17 residues. Between the trimmed V and J ends, which lost 0 bases and 0 bases, there was a span of 15 bases. CDR1 and CDR2 (germline): SEHNR, FQNEAQ (reference sequence). The CDR3 protein is CASSLAPGRMLSYEQYF. The CDR3 bases are TGTGCCAGCAGCTTAGCGCCCGGCAGGATGCTCTCCTACGAGCAGTACTTC. The full variable domain, with the rest looked up from reference TRBV7-9 and TRBJ2-7, is DTGVSQNPRHKITKRGQNVTFRCDPISEHNRLYWYRQTLGQGPEFLTYFQNEAQLEKSRLLSDRFSAERPKGSFSTLEIQRTEQGDSAMYLCASSLAPGRMLSYEQYFGPGTRLTVT.

On this clone: Additional DNA sequences in this sample encode the identical CDR3. The V and J genes are TRBV7-2 and TRBJ2-1; the match to TRBD2 covers 8 bases. This CDR3 spans 17 amino acids. V was clipped by 4 bases and J by 3 bases; unmatched bases: 11. The V gene's germline CDR1 is SGHTA and CDR2 FQGNSA. The CDR3 DNA sequence: TGTGCCAGCAGCTCCGGTCGGAGTAGCGGGATCTACAATGAGCAGTTCTTC. It specifies CASSSGRSSGIYNEQFF.

The chain couples TRBV6-5 to TRBJ2-3; TRBD2 agrees at 8 bases. This CDR3 is 16 amino acids long. With V trimmed by 4 bases and J by 1 base, 7 bases remained unmatched. Germline lookup yields CDR1 MNHEY and CDR2 SVGAGI. CDR3 coding DNA: TGTGCCAGCAGTTCCCGCGGGGGGTGGGGCACAGATACGCAGTATTTT. Translation gives CASSSRGGWGTDTQYF.

This clone was counted between two and nine times. This chain joins TRBV6-5 and TRBJ1-2; D is possibly TRBD1 (6 bases). Trimming stripped 7 bases from V and 4 bases from J, with 19 bases between. The CDR3 has 15 residues. Germline assignment: CDR1 MNHEY and CDR2 SVGAGI. In DNA form, the CDR3 reads TGTGCCAGCACTAGAGACAGGACCCAGGGCTATGGCTACACCTTC. Encoded protein: CASTRDRTQGYGYTF.

V is TRBV15 and J is TRBJ1-2; TRBD1 is a possible D gene (6 bases). Trimming left V 2 bases short and J 4 bases short, with 14 bases between. This CDR3 comprises 15 residues. Germline values: CDR1 LNHNV, CDR2 YYDKDF (reference sequence). CDR3 loop: CATSRPGQGGYGYTF. CDR3 sequence (DNA): TGTGCCACCAGCAGACCGGGACAAGGGGGCTATGGCTACACCTTC.

In this sample, this clone turned up once. V and J are TRBV4-3 and TRBJ1-2; D uncertain. This CDR3 spans 13 amino acids. With 0 bases removed from V and 8 bases from J, the gap between germline ends came to 10 bases. The V gene's germline CDR1 is LGHNA and CDR2 YSLEER. CDR3 amino acids: CASSQDPSLGYTF. The CDR3 coding sequence is TGCGCCAGCAGCCAAGATCCTTCCCTGGGCTACACCTTC.

V gene TRBV19 combines with J gene TRBJ2-5; D perhaps matches TRBD1 (5 bases). The CDR3 loop spans 14 amino acids. V lost 1 base and J lost 0, with 6 bases in between. The germline gives CDR1 LNHDA, CDR2 SQIVND (reference sequence). CDR3: CASSIVGDQETQYF. The CDR3 region has the DNA TGTGCCAGTAGTATAGTAGGGGACCAAGAGACCCAGTACTTC.

J is TRBJ2-5 and V is TRBV11-3; TRBD2 aligns across 13 bases. The junction had 3 bases not matched to a gene; V was cut back by 5 bases and J by 0 bases. Germline-derived CDR1 and CDR2 are SGHNT and YENEEA. There are 16 residues in the CDR3. CDR3 DNA sequence: TGTGCCAGCAGCCCGGGACTAGCGGGATACCAAGAGACCCAGTACTTC. Residues: CASSPGLAGYQETQYF.

V usage is TRBV11-3 and J usage is TRBJ2-7; D is ambiguous. V lost 5 bases, J lost 2 bases, and 10 bases lay in between. The CDR3 has 13 residues. CDR1 is SGHNT, CDR2 YENEEA, per germline. In DNA, the CDR3 is TGTGCCAGCAGCAAAGGCGGTCCCTACGAGCAGTACTTC. Translating it yields CASSKGGPYEQYF.